This T cell receptor beta chain was profiled in a study of blood T cell repertoires in COVID-19 (dated by TCRdb to 2018 to 2020). With regard to the full study: Samples from collaborators originated in the United States, Italy and Spain and spanned both the acute and convalescent phases of COVID-19. The prospective study material was composed of cDNA or gDNA derived from T cells, B-cell-depleted T cells, or PBMCs. The repertoires were made available in a free public database intended to serve as a resource for research on the immune response to SARS-CoV-2. A de-identified subject ID, COVID-19 status, age in years and sex were almost always included in the sample metadata. The samples were drawn from two sources: the first 160 participants of the ongoing ImmuneRACE study, and 1,200 or so subjects contributed by 6 global collaborators. Subjects who had been exposed to COVID-19, were actively infected with it, or had recovered from it provided the deeply sampled blood TCRbeta repertoires that made up the dataset. HLA class I and class II types, where available, came from metadata supplied by the sample provider rather than from assay-based typing. What the research found in general, with its limitations: How much clinical and demographic metadata was included differed by source and by participant, and the metadata was provided uncurated.

In regard to this clone: This receptor's antigen is unknown. It has no much larger one-base neighbor in the sample; base qualities were not kept.

Enrolling through a virtual design, the prospective study's participants ranged in age from roughly 18 to 100 years and lived across roughly 24 United States geographic areas. To assign participants to cohorts, the prospective study relied on clinical history that participants themselves reported in a screening survey and a study questionnaire. ImmuneRACE Cohort 3 recovered participants were defined by two consecutive negative NP/OP PCR tests, healthcare professional clearance, or symptom resolution. Mobile phlebotomists in the prospective study collected whole blood, serum and a nasopharyngeal or oropharyngeal swab from every participant. Participants in the prospective study had the option to provide additional blood draws and questionnaires over a roughly 2-month period. Before DNA extraction, prospective study blood samples were shipped either frozen or at room temperature. TCRbeta CDR3 regions were amplified from genomic DNA using the immunoSEQ Assay, a bias-controlled multiplex PCR. Processing in the source paper ran as follows. The number of nucleated cells in each sample was estimated by amplification of reference gene primers within the assay. To quantify the absolute abundance of each unique TCRbeta CDR3 rearrangement, sequence reads were collapsed and filtered. For each sample, productive Simpson clonality was calculated as the square root of Simpson's diversity index across productive rearrangements. The source is immuneACCESS, and TCRdb retained only in-frame sequences with V and J called. Part of the clones is not carried over; for the studies checked, unresolved V genes explain less than half of this, and the remainder is unexplained. Clonal size and the V and J genes are those of that table, whereas D and trimming came from the DNA. The sample records about 480,000 clones, approximately 90% of which are singletons. Of the sample, roughly 1.9% falls within the top ten clones.

CDR1 SNHLY and CDR2 FYNNEI were looked up in the germline V gene. The CDR3, from cysteine to phenylalanine, totals 13 residues. The sequence is cut down to CDR3 DNA, 39 bases in frame from base 1. From V the trimming removes 10 bases and from J it removes 6 bases, while the gene matches leave 9 bases of the junction unaccounted for. The chain was built from TRBV2 and TRBJ2-7; TRBD2 fits 10 bases in the junction. Source material: PBMCs or T cells enriched from blood (not recorded which). This TCR derives from a woman aged 40-49 years who had recovered from COVID-19. CDR3 reads: CATKGTSEGEQYF. The DNA reads TGTGCCACGAAGGGGACTAGCGAGGGCGAGCAGTACTTC.